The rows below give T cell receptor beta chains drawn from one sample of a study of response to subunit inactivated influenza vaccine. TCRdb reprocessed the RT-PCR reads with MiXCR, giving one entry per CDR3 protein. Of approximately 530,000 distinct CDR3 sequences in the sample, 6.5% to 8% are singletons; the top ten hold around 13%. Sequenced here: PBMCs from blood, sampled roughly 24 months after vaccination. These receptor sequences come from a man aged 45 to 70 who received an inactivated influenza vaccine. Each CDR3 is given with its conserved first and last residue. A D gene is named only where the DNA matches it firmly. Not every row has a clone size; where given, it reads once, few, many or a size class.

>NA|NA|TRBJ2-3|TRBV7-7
TGTGCCAGCAGCTTAGCACAGAACACAGATACGCAGTATTTT
CASSLAQNTDTQYF
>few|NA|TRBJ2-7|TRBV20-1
TGCAGTGCTGAAGGGGTCTACGAGCAGTACTTC
CSAEGVYEQYF
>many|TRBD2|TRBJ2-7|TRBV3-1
TGTGCCAGCAGCCCCCGTGGTAGCGGGAGTTACGAGCAGTACTTC
CASSPRGSGSYEQYF
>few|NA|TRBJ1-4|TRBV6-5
TGTGCCAGCAGTTTGTTGGCAGCAACTAATGAAAAACTGTTTTTT
CASSLLAATNEKLFF
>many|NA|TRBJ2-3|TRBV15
TGTGCCACCAGCAAAGCCCGTGCAGATACGCAGTATTTT
CATSKARADTQYF
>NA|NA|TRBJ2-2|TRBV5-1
TGCGCCAGCAGCCCGCTACAGACGAACACCGGGGAGCTGTTTTTT
CASSPLQTNTGELFF
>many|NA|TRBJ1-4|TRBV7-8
TGTGCCAGCAGCAATGGATTATCTAATGAAAAACTGTTTTTT
CASSNGLSNEKLFF
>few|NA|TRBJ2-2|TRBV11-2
TGTGCCGGGAGCGGTAGTCTGAACACCGGGGAGCTGTTTTTT
CAGSGSLNTGELFF
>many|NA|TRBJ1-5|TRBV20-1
TGCAGTGCTAGAAACCGGAGTTTTCAGCCCCAGCATTTT
CSARNRSFQPQHF
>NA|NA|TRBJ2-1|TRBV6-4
TGTGCCAGCAGTCAGGGCGGGAACTCCTACAATGAGCAGTTCTTC
CASSQGGNSYNEQFF
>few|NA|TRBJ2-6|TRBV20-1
TGCAGTGCTATGGGGGGCTCTGGGGCCAACGTCCTGACTTTC
CSAMGGSGANVLTF
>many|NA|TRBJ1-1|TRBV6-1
TGTGCCAGCAGTGAAGCGAGGAGGGGGAACACTGAAGCTTTCTTT
CASSEARRGNTEAFF
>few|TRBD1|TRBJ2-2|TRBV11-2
TGTGCCAGCAGCTTATATAGCAGGGGGCCGACCGGGGAGCTGTTTTTT
CASSLYSRGPTGELFF